This T cell receptor (beta chain) was captured by sequencing in a study of shared clonotypes between healthy human individuals. Across the whole study: Used for every donor were three CD4 naive, three CD4 memory, two CD8 naive and one CD8 memory plate.

Study donors comprised healthy, HIV-negative adults devoid of recent acute infection or vaccination. The study separated CD4+ cells into CD45RA+ naive and CD45RA-negative memory subsets. The protocol was immunoSEQ multiplex PCR, while the TCRdb copy is restricted to in-frame clones and leaves out a portion. There are 1,400,000 or so clones in the sample; 97% to 99% occur only once, and 0.36% lies in the top ten. The CDR3 contains 14 residues. The V gene's germline CDR1 is MNHEY and CDR2 SVGAGI. V dropped 7 bases and J dropped 4 bases, with 16 bases sitting between them. A word on this clone: Its matching antigen is unknown.

Study-wide results and caveats: Estimated clonotype richness was generally higher in naive than memory subsets.

Input material: naive CD4+ T cells sorted from blood. Indicated subset: CD45RA+ positively selected. This chain joins TRBV6-5 and TRBJ1-2; D remains unclear. The receptor was derived from a man aged 25 to 40 in good health. The CDR3 reads CASTPDGGPYGYTF. CDR3 coding DNA: TGTGCCAGCACCCCCGATGGAGGACCCTATGGCTACACCTTC.